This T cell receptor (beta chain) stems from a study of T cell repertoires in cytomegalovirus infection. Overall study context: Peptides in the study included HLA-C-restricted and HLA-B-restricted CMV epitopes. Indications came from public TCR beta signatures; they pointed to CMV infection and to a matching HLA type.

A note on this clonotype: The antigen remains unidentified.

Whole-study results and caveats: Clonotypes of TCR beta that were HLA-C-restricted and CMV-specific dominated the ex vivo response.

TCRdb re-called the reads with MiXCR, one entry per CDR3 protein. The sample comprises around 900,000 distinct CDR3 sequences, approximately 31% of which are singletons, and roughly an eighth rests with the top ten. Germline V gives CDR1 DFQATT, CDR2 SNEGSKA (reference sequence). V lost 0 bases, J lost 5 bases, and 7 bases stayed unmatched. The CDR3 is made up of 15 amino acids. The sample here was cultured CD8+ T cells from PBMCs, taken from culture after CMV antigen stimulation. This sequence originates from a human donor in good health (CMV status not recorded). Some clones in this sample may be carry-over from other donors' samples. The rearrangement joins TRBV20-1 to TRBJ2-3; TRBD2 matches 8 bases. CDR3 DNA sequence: TGCAGTGCTAGAGAGGTCGGGGGGGCGGGAGATACGCAGTATTTT. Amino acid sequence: CSAREVGGAGDTQYF.